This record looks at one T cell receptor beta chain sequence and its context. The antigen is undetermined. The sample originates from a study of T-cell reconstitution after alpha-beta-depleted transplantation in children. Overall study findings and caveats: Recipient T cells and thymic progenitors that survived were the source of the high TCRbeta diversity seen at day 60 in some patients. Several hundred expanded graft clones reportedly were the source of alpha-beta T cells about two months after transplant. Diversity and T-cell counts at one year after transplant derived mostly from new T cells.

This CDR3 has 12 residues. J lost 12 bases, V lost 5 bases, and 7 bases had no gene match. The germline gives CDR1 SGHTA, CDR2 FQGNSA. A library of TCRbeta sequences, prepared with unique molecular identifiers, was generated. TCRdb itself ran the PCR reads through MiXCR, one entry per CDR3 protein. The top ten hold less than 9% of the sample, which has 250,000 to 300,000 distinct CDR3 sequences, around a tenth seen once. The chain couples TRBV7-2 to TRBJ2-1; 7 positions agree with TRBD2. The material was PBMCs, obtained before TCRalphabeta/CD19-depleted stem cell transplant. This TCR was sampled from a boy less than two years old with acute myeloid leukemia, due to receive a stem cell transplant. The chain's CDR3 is CASSPREVGQFF. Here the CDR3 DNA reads TGTGCCAGCAGCCCCCGGGAGGTCGGGCAGTTCTTC.